These 27 T cell receptor beta chains came from one sample sequenced in a study of blood T cell repertoires in COVID-19. The repertoire was sequenced with immunoSEQ multiplex PCR; TCRdb's copy has only in-frame clones and lacks some. This sample carries roughly 50,000 clones, around 80% of them seen once, and the ten largest clones take roughly 3.7%. Sequences were obtained from peripheral blood. These receptors all stem from a man between 60 and 75 years old with acute or convalescent COVID-19.

This clone was observed a few times. The V and J genes are TRBV24-1 and TRBJ2-2; D call uncertain. The CDR3 consists of 16 residues. From germline, CDR1 is KGHDR and CDR2 SFDVKD. V lost 1 base, J lost 4 bases, and 12 bases lay in between. The CDR3 DNA sequence: TGTGCCACCAGTGATTTTAAGAGCGCTCCCACCGGGGAGCTGTTTTTT. As protein: CATSDFKSAPTGELFF.

This clone is medium-sized. This chain connects TRBV28 to TRBJ1-3; 9 bases match TRBD1. Looked up from germline, CDR1 is MDHEN and CDR2 is SYDVKM. The CDR3 has 16 amino acids. Trimming cost V 5 bases and J 4 bases; bases outside gene matches: 9. Here the CDR3 DNA reads TGTGCCAGCAGTCCTTACAGGGGGCGCCTAGGAAACACCATATATTTT. Protein product: CASSPYRGRLGNTIYF. The full variable domain, in which reference TRBV28 and TRBJ1-3 provide the parts outside the CDR3, is DVKVTQSSRYLVKRTGEKVFLECVQDMDHENMFWYRQDPGLGLRLIYFSYDVKMKEKGDIPEGYSVSREKKERFSLILESASTNQTSMYLCASSPYRGRLGNTIYFGEGSWLTVV.

There are a few counts of this clone. The chain links TRBV2 to TRBJ1-1; perhaps TRBD1 as D (6 bases). Germline values: CDR1 SNHLY, CDR2 FYNNEI. Trimming pared 5 bases from V and 1 base from J, leaving 8 bases between. This CDR3 is 13 amino acids long. The CDR3 sequence: CASSWTANTEAFF. In DNA form, the CDR3 reads TGTGCCAGCAGTTGGACAGCGAACACTGAAGCTTTCTTT.

V usage is TRBV19 and J usage is TRBJ1-5, with 8 bases that match TRBD1. The CDR3 extends over 15 amino acids. Germline V gives CDR1 LNHDA, CDR2 SQIVND (reference sequence). J lost 5 bases, V lost 7 bases, and 10 bases had no gene match. Here the CDR3 DNA reads TGTGCCAGTATGAATGACAGGGGCTACGATCAGCCCCAGCATTTT. It codes for CASMNDRGYDQPQHF.

The chain has TRBV3-1 (or the pseudogene TRBV3-2) and TRBJ2-7; TRBD1 matches 10 bases. Germline assignment: CDR1 LGHDT and CDR2 YNNKEL (reference sequence). The CDR3 length is 18 residues. V lost 7 bases, J lost 10 bases, and 25 bases stayed unmatched. The CDR3 region has the DNA TGTGCCAGCACCCTCGGGGGGCGCGGACTCGGGACAGGGGAAGTCCAGTACTTC. Amino acid sequence: CASTLGGRGLGTGEVQYF.

V and J are TRBV2 and TRBJ2-1, with D possibly TRBD1 on 6 matching bases. CDR3 size: 13 residues. Germline lookup yields CDR1 SNHLY and CDR2 FYNNEI. Trimming took 6 bases from V and 4 from J, leaving 10 bases between them. The CDR3 DNA reads as TGTGCCAGCAGCGCTACAGGGTACAATGAGCAGTTCTTC. This translates into CASSATGYNEQFF.

The chain links TRBV15 to TRBJ2-3; 9 nucleotides match TRBD1. The CDR3 covers 14 residues. The V and J ends lost 4 bases and 6 bases, in that order; junction bases with no gene match: 5. CDR1 and CDR2 from the germline V gene are LNHNV and YYDKDF (reference sequence). CDR3 nucleotides: TGTGCCACCAGCATAAGGACAGGGGCGGATACGCAGTATTTT. This gives the protein CATSIRTGADTQYF.

The rearrangement uses TRBV7-2 and TRBJ2-7; 10 bases agree with TRBD1. The V gene end was trimmed by 3 bases and the J gene end by 4 bases; junction bases not matched to a gene: 6. The CDR3 totals 15 residues. The germline V gene encodes CDR1 SGHTA and CDR2 FQGNSA. The CDR3, as DNA: TGTGCCAGCAGCTTTTCTCGGGGACAGGGGTACGAGCAGTACTTC. Its translation is CASSFSRGQGYEQYF.

The rearrangement joins TRBV4-3 to TRBJ2-1; 7 bases are shared with TRBD2. CDR1 is LGHNA and CDR2 is YSLEER in the germline V gene. The CDR3 loop spans 14 amino acids. Trimming removed 1 base from V and 9 bases from J; junction bases left unmatched: 6. The CDR3 sequence is CASSQGTSFSEQFF. In nucleotides, the CDR3 is TGCGCCAGCAGCCAAGGGACTAGTTTCAGTGAGCAGTTCTTC.

The chain links TRBV4-1 to TRBJ2-7, with D possibly matching TRBD2 (6 bases). The V and J ends lost 1 base and 3 bases respectively, with 16 bases between them. Germline CDR1 reads MGHRA; CDR2 reads YSYEKL. The CDR3 covers 16 residues. The CDR3 reads CASSQGPAGLRYEQYF. Here the CDR3 DNA reads TGCGCCAGCAGCCAAGGTCCTGCGGGACTCCGCTACGAGCAGTACTTC.

The table lists this clone with a count of one. The V and J genes are TRBV5-1 and TRBJ2-5, with D possibly TRBD2 on 6 matching bases. The CDR3 is 13 amino acids. CDR1 and CDR2 (germline): SGHRS, YFSETQ. Trimming took 4 bases from V and 5 from J, leaving 12 bases between them. CDR3 loop: CASSLWEEETQYF. The DNA of the CDR3 is TGCGCCAGCAGCCTATGGGAGGAGGAGACCCAGTACTTC.

The chain uses TRBV4-1 and TRBJ1-5, with D perhaps TRBD1 (6 bases). Germline CDR1 is MGHRA and CDR2 is YSYEKL. V shed 0 bases and J shed 4 bases, with 22 bases lying between them. The CDR3 is 19 residues long. The CDR3 loop is CASSQDPTGLTVLNQPQHF. CDR3 nucleotides: TGCGCCAGCAGCCAAGACCCGACAGGCCTAACCGTTCTAAATCAGCCCCAGCATTTT.

The J gene is TRBJ1-1, the V gene TRBV5-4, with TRBD1 matching 7 bases. This CDR3 spans 12 amino acids. V was clipped by 5 bases and J by 7 bases; unmatched bases: 5. Germline-derived CDR1 and CDR2 are SGHNT and YYREEE (reference sequence). In DNA, the CDR3 is TGTGCCAGCAGTCCGGACAGGAATGAAGCTTTCTTT. Protein product: CASSPDRNEAFF.

The gene calls are TRBV18 and TRBJ2-7; 8 nucleotides align to TRBD1. Germline CDR1 KGHSH, CDR2 LQKENI. This CDR3 comprises 15 residues. Trimming at V came to 5 bases and at J to 4 bases, leaving 10 bases not matched to a gene. In DNA, the CDR3 is TGTGCCAGCTCATCAACTACAGGGGGGAGTTACGAGCAGTACTTC. Protein sequence: CASSSTTGGSYEQYF. Using reference TRBV18 and TRBJ2-7 for the parts outside the CDR3, the full variable domain is NAGVMQNPRHLVRRRGQEARLRCSPMKGHSHVYWYRQLPEEGLKFMVYLQKENIIDESGMPKERFSAEFPKEGPSILRIQQVVRGDSAAYFCASSSTTGGSYEQYFGPGTRLTVT.

V is TRBV5-1 and J is TRBJ2-7, with D perhaps matching TRBD1 (6 bases). The V and J ends lost 3 bases and 1 base respectively, with 8 bases between them. The CDR3 has 13 amino acids. Germline V gene data show CDR1 as SGHRS and CDR2 as YFSETQ. CDR3 loop: CASSSTGSYEQYF. CDR3 bases: TGCGCCAGCAGCTCGACAGGATCCTACGAGCAGTACTTC.

The gene calls are TRBV27 and TRBJ2-7; 9 positions match TRBD1. V dropped 4 bases and J dropped 4; count of bases not matched to a gene: 5. Germline V gene data show CDR1 as MNHEY and CDR2 as SMNVEV (reference sequence). The CDR3 has 14 amino acids. CDR3 amino acids: CASSSTGGFYEQYF. The CDR3 coding sequence is TGTGCCAGCAGTTCAACAGGGGGCTTTTACGAGCAGTACTTC.

The chain has TRBV7-2 and TRBJ2-1; 13 bases are a match to TRBD2. Germline-derived CDR1 and CDR2 are SGHTA and FQGNSA. Germline trimming cut 2 bases from V and 7 bases from J; bases unmatched to any gene: 5. The CDR3 covers 16 residues. The CDR3 spells CASSLKPLAGGNEQFF. CDR3 nucleotide sequence: TGTGCCAGCAGCTTAAAGCCACTAGCGGGAGGGAATGAGCAGTTCTTC.

The V call is TRBV18, the J call TRBJ2-7; 7 bases map to TRBD1. Trimming removed 3 bases from V and 6 bases from J; junction bases left unmatched: 11. The CDR3 consists of 15 residues. Germline V CDR1 and CDR2: KGHSH, LQKENI. The CDR3 protein is CASSPPIRTGAEQYF. The CDR3 DNA reads TGTGCCAGCTCACCCCCGATCCGGACAGGTGCCGAGCAGTACTTC. Supplemented by reference TRBV18 and TRBJ2-7, the full variable domain reads NAGVMQNPRHLVRRRGQEARLRCSPMKGHSHVYWYRQLPEEGLKFMVYLQKENIIDESGMPKERFSAEFPKEGPSILRIQQVVRGDSAAYFCASSPPIRTGAEQYFGPGTRLTVT.

V gene TRBV2 combines with J gene TRBJ2-3; a possible D gene is TRBD1 (6 bases). The CDR3 sequence is 15 residues long. With 8 bases removed from V and 4 bases from J, the gap between germline ends came to 19 bases. CDR1 and CDR2 (germline): SNHLY, FYNNEI. The CDR3 coding sequence is TGTGCCAGCCGACCGGACAGAAGTGATGCAGATACGCAGTATTTT. This sequence encodes CASRPDRSDADTQYF.

CDR3 DNA sequence: TGCGCCAGCAGCTGGACAGGGAGGCGGGAAGAGACCCAGTACTTC. This translates into CASSWTGRREETQYF. The chain combines TRBV5-1 with TRBJ2-5, with TRBD1 matching over 8 bases. The V and J ends lost 3 bases and 3 bases, in that order; junction bases with no gene match: 7. The CDR3 is 15 amino acids. Germline V CDR1 and CDR2: SGHRS, YFSETQ.

The rearrangement uses TRBV9 and TRBJ2-7; a weak D match, TRBD2 (6 bases). Per germline, CDR1 SGDLS and CDR2 YYNGEE. V was cut by 3 bases and J by 3 bases, with 13 bases left in between. The CDR3 is 14 residues long. The CDR3 loop is CASSALALSYEQYF. The CDR3 nucleotides are TGTGCCAGCAGCGCACTAGCTCTTAGCTACGAGCAGTACTTC.

This rearrangement joins TRBV19 to TRBJ1-6; no reliable D call. Trimming took off 3 bases at V and 12 bases at J, with 15 bases between the two ends. The CDR3 length is 14 residues. Germline lookup yields CDR1 LNHDA and CDR2 SQIVND (reference sequence). The CDR3 here is CASSIGPSERPLHF. CDR3 in DNA: TGTGCCAGTAGTATTGGGCCCTCTGAAAGACCCCTCCACTTT.

This clone appeared once. V usage is TRBV27 and J usage is TRBJ1-5; the match to TRBD1 covers 7 bases. The CDR3 loop spans 14 amino acids. CDR1 is MNHEY and CDR2 is SMNVEV in the germline V gene (reference sequence). Losses at the gene ends were 9 bases for V and 0 bases for J; bases not matched to a gene: 5. The CDR3 nucleotides are TGTGCCAGTGACAGGGTTTATAGCAATCAGCCCCAGCATTTT. Protein sequence: CASDRVYSNQPQHF.

The chain carries TRBV27 and TRBJ1-5; no definite D call. The germline V gene has CDR1 MNHEY and CDR2 SMNVEV (reference sequence). The CDR3 consists of 13 residues. V gave up 4 bases and J gave up 4 bases, with 8 bases separating them. Here the CDR3 reads CASSWAENQPQHF. The CDR3 nucleotides read TGTGCCAGCAGTTGGGCAGAAAATCAGCCCCAGCATTTT.

The chain carries TRBV30 and TRBJ1-2; tentative D call: TRBD1 (5 bases). V was cut by 0 bases and J by 6 bases, with 11 bases left in between. The CDR3 runs to 13 residues. The V gene's germline CDR1 is GTSNPN and CDR2 SVGIG (reference sequence). The CDR3 sequence is CAWSVGGRDGYTF. In DNA, the CDR3 is TGTGCCTGGAGTGTGGGGGGAAGGGATGGCTACACCTTC.

The chain combines TRBV27 with TRBJ2-2, with 7 bases identical to TRBD1. V was pared by 6 bases and J by 6 bases, with 4 bases of the junction left unmatched. CDR1 and CDR2 from the germline V gene are MNHEY and SMNVEV (reference sequence). CDR3 length: 13 amino acids. The DNA of the CDR3 is TGTGCCAGCAGCTGGGACAGCGCCGGGGAGCTGTTTTTT. Residues: CASSWDSAGELFF.

The V call is TRBV24-1, the J call TRBJ2-3, with TRBD2 identical over 8 bases. This CDR3 is built from 17 residues. The V segment lost 4 bases and the J segment 0 bases; nucleotides outside the gene matches: 8. CDR1 is KGHDR, CDR2 SFDVKD, per germline. CDR3 in amino acids: CATSDPTSGRSTDTQYF. The CDR3 coding sequence is TGTGCCACCAGTGACCCTACCAGCGGGAGAAGCACAGATACGCAGTATTTT.